The 15 T cell receptor beta chains given below trace back to one sample, sequenced in a study of T cell repertoires in cytomegalovirus infection (dated by TCRdb to the late 2010s). The listed sequencing device is Illumina HiSeq 1500. TCRdb took the public reads, trimmed them with fastp at Q25, ran MiXCR for clone calling and kept in-frame beta chains. Every CDR3 protein is listed once, alongside the most common genes and DNA of its rows. The sample table contains roughly 720,000 distinct CDR3 sequences; only one count was recorded for roughly 36% of them. Around 2.8% of the sample belongs to the ten largest clones. The material sequenced was PBMCs. Receptors originate from a human donor in good health (CMV status not recorded). Some clones in this sample may be carry-over from other donors' samples.

This clonotype was found a few times. V and J are TRBV12-3 or TRBV12-4 and TRBJ2-3, with 8 bases identical to TRBD2. This CDR3 has 16 residues. V lost 6 bases and J lost 6; bases outside the gene matches: 14. The CDR3 sequence is CASRPGRAGAGDTQYF. For the CDR3, the DNA is TGTGCCAGCAGACCGGGTCGAGCGGGAGCTGGTGATACGCAGTATTTT.

The chain joins TRBV12-3 or TRBV12-4 to TRBJ1-1; perhaps TRBD1 as D (5 bases). This CDR3 is 14 amino acids long. V lost 6 bases and J 4 bases, leaving 15 bases between the germline ends. Here the CDR3 reads CASSGPWGTTEAFF. The CDR3 nucleotides read TGTGCCAGCAGCGGGCCCTGGGGGACCACTGAAGCTTTCTTT.

This clonotype was picked up many times. The chain's CDR3 is CASSLAAGRETQYF. CDR3 sequence (DNA): TGTGCCAGCAGCTTGGCAGCGGGGAGGGAGACCCAGTACTTC. The chain carries TRBV7-2 and TRBJ2-5; 7 nucleotides match TRBD2. Trimming took 3 bases from V and 5 from J; bases not matched to a gene: 6. The CDR3 runs 14 residues. The germline gives CDR1 SGHTA, CDR2 FQGNSA.

J is TRBJ2-7 and V is TRBV20-1; a weak D match, TRBD2 (5 bases). V gave up 0 bases and J gave up 4 bases, with 16 bases separating them. CDR1 DFQATT and CDR2 SNEGSKA come from the germline V gene (reference sequence). The CDR3 is 15 amino acids. CDR3 loop: CSARDMGGLQYEQYF. CDR3 sequence (DNA): TGCAGTGCTAGAGATATGGGCGGACTCCAGTACGAGCAGTACTTC.

Note on this clonotype: An end of the junction does not agree with germline; a read error may underlie this. This rearrangement joins TRBV12-3 or TRBV12-4 to TRBJ2-2; 7 positions agree with TRBD1. The length of the CDR3 is 15 residues. The CDR3 protein is CDSSPTGVNTGDLFF. The CDR3 DNA reads as TGTGACAGCAGTCCCACAGGGGTCAACACCGGGGATCTGTTTTTT.

The rearrangement links TRBV27 to TRBJ2-7; D is unresolved. The CDR3 totals 19 residues. The germline gives CDR1 MNHEY, CDR2 SMNVEV (reference sequence). Trimming left V 1 base short and J 9 bases short, with 31 bases between. For the CDR3, the DNA is TGTGCCAGCAGTTTATATTCGCCTCGATCCGAAGATCCTACGAATGGGCAGTACTTC. Translating gives CASSLYSPRSEDPTNGQYF.

This clonotype was detected many times. The chain employs TRBV12-3 or TRBV12-4 and TRBJ1-3, with 10 bases that match TRBD1. The CDR3 consists of 15 residues. After removal of 5 bases from V and 2 bases from J, the junction contained 3 bases not matched to a gene. CDR3 region: CASSRTGGTGNTIYF. The CDR3 DNA follows: TGTGCCAGCAGTCGGACAGGGGGTACTGGAAACACCATATATTTT.

The chain combines TRBV4-1 with TRBJ2-3, with D possibly being TRBD1 or TRBD2 (5 bases each). Trimming stripped 1 base from V and 4 bases from J, with 15 bases between. Germline CDR1 is MGHRA and CDR2 is YSYEKL. The CDR3 sequence is 16 residues long. CDR3 protein: CASSQGGGRGSDTQYF. In DNA, the CDR3 is TGCGCCAGCAGCCAAGGTGGGGGTAGAGGATCAGATACGCAGTATTTT.

V and J are TRBV7-6 and TRBJ2-1, with TRBD2 matching over 8 bases. The CDR3 is 16 residues long. Losses at the gene ends were 4 bases for V and 9 bases for J; bases not matched to a gene: 14. Germline loops: CDR1 SGHVS, CDR2 FNYEAQ. In nucleotides, the CDR3 is TGTGCCAGCAGCTGGGACGGGACTAGTTATTCAAGTGAGCAGTTCTTC. Translated, it gives CASSWDGTSYSSEQFF.

V is TRBV7-9 and J is TRBJ2-1; 7 bases match TRBD2. Trimming took 1 base from V and 0 from J; bases not matched to a gene: 12. CDR1 is SEHNR and CDR2 is FQNEAQ in the germline V gene (reference sequence). The CDR3 has 19 residues. This CDR3 reads CASSLGYMGLADSYNEQFF. CDR3 nucleotide sequence: TGTGCCAGCAGCTTAGGCTACATGGGGCTAGCGGACTCCTACAATGAGCAGTTCTTC.

This clonotype was counted ten times or more. V gene TRBV7-2 combines with J gene TRBJ2-1; D unclear. Germline CDR1 is SGHTA and CDR2 is FQGNSA. The CDR3 extends over 14 amino acids. Trimming took 3 bases from V and 3 from J, leaving 9 bases between them. The CDR3 DNA sequence: TGTGCCAGCAGCTTTATTAGCCTCTACAATGAGCAGTTCTTC. Its protein is CASSFISLYNEQFF.

This clonotype was observed a handful of times. The chain couples TRBV10-3 to TRBJ2-7; D not certain. The CDR3 covers 12 residues. V dropped 8 bases and J dropped 7 bases, with 15 bases sitting between them. CDR1 is ENHRY, CDR2 SYGVKD, per germline. This chain's CDR3 is CAIAPSDGEQYF. In DNA, the CDR3 is TGTGCCATCGCCCCCTCCGATGGGGAGCAGTACTTC.

The chain combines TRBV7-6 with TRBJ2-7, with D hard to call. The CDR3 length is 14 residues. CDR1 SGHVS and CDR2 FNYEAQ come from the germline V gene. V dropped 1 base and J dropped 7 bases, with 14 bases sitting between them. DNA of the CDR3: TGTGCCAGCAGCTTAGAAGTGGAGTGGGGAGAGCAGTACTTC. This translates into CASSLEVEWGEQYF.

V is TRBV4-1 and J is TRBJ2-1, with unresolved D. Trimming left V 2 bases short and J 0 bases short, with 8 bases between. The CDR3 consists of 15 residues. In germline, CDR1 is MGHRA, CDR2 YSYEKL. The CDR3 DNA follows: TGCGCCAGCAGCCAAACTACGAGCTCCTACAATGAGCAGTTCTTC. The encoded protein is CASSQTTSSYNEQFF.

The chain couples TRBV20-1 to TRBJ1-4; D is uncertain. Germline lookup yields CDR1 DFQATT and CDR2 SNEGSKA (reference sequence). The ends were cut back, 3 bases at V and 8 bases at J, with 10 bases in the middle. The CDR3 spans 12 residues. In nucleotides, the CDR3 is TGCAGTGCTAGTATCGGTTGGGAAAAACTGTTTTTT. Residues: CSASIGWEKLFF.